This T cell receptor (beta chain) comes out of a study of blood T cell repertoires in COVID-19. Study context: Donors in the United States, Italy and Spain gave samples during acute or convalescent COVID-19.

In the original workflow: Reference gene primer amplification yielded estimated nucleated cell counts. TCRdb's table, derived via immunoSEQ multiplex PCR, lists solely in-frame clones and lacks some. V, J and clone size reflect that table, while D and trimming were determined from the DNA. The repertoire has about 210,000 clones, 87% of them found once; the top ten carry 10% to 13%. The germline V gene has CDR1 SEHNR and CDR2 FQNEAQ (reference sequence). The V and J ends lost 5 bases and 2 bases respectively, with 9 bases between them. The CDR3 loop spans 13 amino acids. Across roughly 25 US areas, participants ranged in age from about 18 to 100 years. Donors were grouped by their self-reported clinical history.

The specimen was PBMCs or T cells enriched from blood (not recorded which). The TCR sequence derives from a man aged 18 to 29 with acute COVID-19. V gene TRBV7-9 combines with J gene TRBJ1-2, with D uncertain. CDR3 in DNA: TGTGCCAGCAGCCCCACACCCAACTATGGCTACACCTTC. Residues: CASSPTPNYGYTF. Together with reference TRBV7-9 and TRBJ1-2, the CDR3 gives the full variable domain: DTGVSQNPRHKITKRGQNVTFRCDPISEHNRLYWYRQTLGQGPEFLTYFQNEAQLEKSRLLSDRFSAERPKGSFSTLEIQRTEQGDSAMYLCASSPTPNYGYTFGSGTRLTVV.